Listed below are T cell receptor beta chains from one sample, sequenced in a study of blood T cells in healthy people across ages. TCRdb redid the calling of the 5' RACE reads with MiXCR, one entry per CDR3 protein. The sample contains hundreds of thousands of distinct CDR3 sequences, under 30% of which appear only once. In addition, the sample was reused for a study of T cells of mothers and their children.

The source material was blood. The origin of the receptors is a boy younger than 18 in good health. CDR3s include the opening cysteine and the closing phenylalanine or tryptophan. The D gene is left open where the match is weak. Clone size appears in some rows only: once, few, many, or a class for an expanded clone.

cdr3_aa | cdr3_nt | v_call | d_call | clone_size | j_call
CSVGPGMGFYEQYF | TGCAGCGTAGGACCGGGAATGGGGTTCTACGAGCAGTACTTC | TRBV29-1 | . | many | TRBJ2-7
CASSQKGGPRVAQETQYF | TGTGCCAGCAGCCAAAAGGGGGGTCCCAGGGTGGCCCAAGAGACCCAGTACTTC | TRBV3-1 | . | . | TRBJ2-5
CASSTSSGSGTDTQYF | TGTGCCAGTAGTACGTCTAGCGGGAGCGGCACAGATACGCAGTATTTT | TRBV19 | TRBD2 | . | TRBJ2-3
CASSHRRREGDEQFF | TGTGCCAGCAGCCACCGGCGGCGGGAGGGCGATGAGCAGTTCTTC | TRBV7-2 | TRBD2 | . | TRBJ2-1
CATSTAGPYGYTF | TGTGCCACCAGTACTGCGGGGCCATATGGCTACACCTTC | TRBV15 | . | once | TRBJ1-2
CASSRGLYGYTF | TGTGCCAGCAGCAGGGGCCTCTATGGCTACACCTTC | TRBV7-2 | . | few | TRBJ1-2
CASSPGLESDTQYF | TGTGCCAGCAGCCCGGGACTAGAGTCAGATACGCAGTATTTT | TRBV12-3/TRBV12-4 | TRBD2 | . | TRBJ2-3
CASSPLAGEAYNEQFF | TGTGCCAGCAGCCCCCTGGCGGGGGAGGCCTACAATGAGCAGTTCTTC | TRBV7-9 | TRBD2 | . | TRBJ2-1
CASGGDRPGEAFF | TGTGCCAGCGGGGGCGACAGGCCTGGGGAAGCTTTCTTT | TRBV27 | . | few | TRBJ1-1
CASSFRGLAAEQYF | TGTGCCAGCAGTTTTAGGGGGCTAGCGGCCGAGCAGTACTTC | TRBV28 | . | few | TRBJ2-7
CASSLMGTPDEQFF | TGTGCCAGCAGCTTAATGGGGACACCCGATGAGCAGTTCTTC | TRBV7-3 | . | few | TRBJ2-1
CASSQDPREGSPLHF | TGCGCCAGCAGCCAAGACCCTAGGGAGGGCTCACCCCTCCACTTT | TRBV4-3 | . | many | TRBJ1-6
CSAGLAGSLQETQYF | TGCAGTGCCGGACTAGCGGGGTCGCTACAAGAGACCCAGTACTTC | TRBV20-1 | TRBD2 | few | TRBJ2-5
CASRRQGGLYGYTF | TGTGCCAGCAGGCGACAGGGGGGCCTCTATGGCTACACCTTC | TRBV6-5 | TRBD1 | few | TRBJ1-2
CAISERDNLNEQFF | TGTGCCATCAGTGAGCGGGACAATTTAAATGAGCAGTTCTTC | TRBV10-3 | . | few | TRBJ2-1
CASSRGRQETQSF | TGTGCCAGCAGCCGAGGAAGGCAAGAGACCCAGTCCTTC | TRBV7-2 | . | . | TRBJ2-5
CASRKTRAEATYNEQFF | TGTGCCAGCAGAAAGACGAGAGCGGAAGCCACCTACAATGAGCAGTTCTTC | TRBV27 | . | . | TRBJ2-1
CASSYDRGTFYEQYF | TGTGCCAGCAGCTACGACAGGGGAACATTCTACGAGCAGTACTTC | TRBV7-2 | TRBD1 | few | TRBJ2-7
CASSRRGTQYF | TGTGCCAGCAGCCGAAGGGGGACCCAGTACTTC | TRBV7-2 | . | few | TRBJ2-5
CATSRDGLADHKRSQYF | TGTGCCACCAGCAGAGATGGACTAGCGGACCACAAGAGATCCCAGTACTTC | TRBV15 | TRBD2 | . | TRBJ2-5